The T cell receptor beta chain described here comes from a study of OX40 agonist ivuxolimab in advanced cancers. The length of the CDR3 is 16 residues. Germline V gives CDR1 MGHRA, CDR2 YSYEKL. The junction had 10 bases not matched to a gene; V was cut back by 3 bases and J by 3 bases. TCRdb keeps only in-frame clones here, not all; method: immunoSEQ multiplex PCR. The profile shows over 60,000 clones, around 89% of them singletons. The chain is built from TRBV4-1 and TRBJ2-7, with 8 bases lining up with TRBD1. The sample in question was CD4+ or CD8+ T cells sorted from blood, obtained in a trial of the OX40 agonist ivuxolimab. This receptor was identified in an adult with an advanced solid tumor such as melanoma, head and neck, liver or kidney cancer. CDR3 sequence (DNA): TGCGCCAGCAGCCACTACGGACAGGGACCCATCTACGAGCAGTACTTC. Protein product: CASSHYGQGPIYEQYF.